Following are 25 T cell receptor beta chains from one sample sequenced in a study of T cell responses to AZD1222 COVID-19 vaccine (TCRdb year 2021). The library was produced with the immunoSEQ multiplex PCR assay. The table was pulled from immuneACCESS by TCRdb, which kept in-frame rearrangements only. Such tables lose some clones; where checked, under half of the loss comes from unresolved V genes, and the rest has no known cause. In all, the sample holds 90,000 to 120,000 clones, and roughly 90% of those were seen once. Roughly 1.1% of the sample is in the top ten clones. The time point label, read with the paper, signifies: baseline before first vaccination. The sample consisted of peripheral blood, taken on day 0 of AZD1222 vaccination. The receptors shown here come from an adult in good health.

J is TRBJ1-1 and V is TRBV18; no reliable D call. The CDR3 totals 14 residues. CDR1 is KGHSH and CDR2 is LQKENI in the germline V gene. Trimming removed 2 bases from V and 0 bases from J, with 7 bases in between. CDR3 DNA sequence: TGTGCCAGCTCACCAGCCAGTATGAACACTGAAGCTTTCTTT. Its translation: CASSPASMNTEAFF.

The chain carries TRBV12-3 or TRBV12-4 and TRBJ1-6; D not certain. The CDR3 extends over 13 amino acids. With 2 bases removed from V and 4 bases from J, the gap between germline ends came to 3 bases. Here the CDR3 reads CASSLRYNSPLHF. CDR3 nucleotide sequence: TGTGCCAGCAGTTTAAGATATAATTCACCCCTCCACTTT.

J is TRBJ1-5 and V is TRBV12-5, with unresolved D. V was pared by 5 bases and J by 4 bases, with 9 bases between. This CDR3 has 13 residues. CDR1 is LGHNT, CDR2 FRNRAP, per germline. CDR3 residues: CASGAGVNQPQHF. CDR3 nucleotides: TGTGCTAGTGGTGCGGGAGTAAATCAGCCCCAGCATTTT.

The chain uses TRBV7-2 and TRBJ2-5; the match to TRBD2 covers 11 bases. Trimming at V came to 5 bases and at J to 4 bases, leaving 6 bases not matched to a gene. CDR1 and CDR2 from the germline V gene are SGHTA and FQGNSA. The CDR3 extends over 15 amino acids. CDR3 nucleotide sequence: TGTGCCAGCAGCCCCTATAGCGGGGGGGCAGAGACCCAGTACTTC. Its protein product is CASSPYSGGAETQYF.

The genes are TRBV10-3 and TRBJ1-1; D gene unclear. V was shortened by 0 bases and J by 6 bases, with 11 bases between the two germline ends. This CDR3 is 14 amino acids long. Germline V gene lookup returns CDR1 ENHRY and CDR2 SYGVKD. The CDR3 loop reads CAISESSRTAEAFF. CDR3 DNA: TGTGCCATCAGTGAGTCGAGTAGGACGGCTGAAGCTTTCTTT.

This clone was counted a few times. The chain uses TRBV7-8 and TRBJ2-7, with D perhaps matching TRBD2 (6 bases). Trimming shortened V by 0 bases and J by 7 bases, and 10 bases separated the two germline ends. The length of the CDR3 is 13 residues. Looked up from germline, CDR1 is SGHVS and CDR2 is FQNEAQ. CDR3 sequence reads: CASSLARDGEQYF. The CDR3 DNA follows: TGTGCCAGCAGCTTAGCGCGGGACGGGGAGCAGTACTTC.

This sequence joins TRBV3-1 (or the pseudogene TRBV3-2) and TRBJ1-2; D may be TRBD1 (6 bases). The V and J ends lost 1 base and 1 base respectively, with 10 bases between them. Per the germline V gene, CDR1 is LGHDT and CDR2 is YNNKEL (reference sequence). The CDR3 spans 15 residues. The CDR3 DNA is TGTGCCAGCAGCCAAGGAGGGGGAGGTAACTATGGCTACACCTTC. Translating it yields CASSQGGGGNYGYTF.

The V and J genes are TRBV19 and TRBJ2-7, with TRBD2 as a possible D gene (5 bases). The V end was cut by 8 bases, the J end by 2 bases, with 13 bases between. The CDR3 consists of 13 residues. Germline loops: CDR1 LNHDA, CDR2 SQIVND (reference sequence). The CDR3 protein is CASGSGGPYEQYF. Here the CDR3 DNA reads TGTGCCAGTGGATCCGGCGGGCCCTACGAGCAGTACTTC.

CDR3 region: CASTTGRNTGELFF. CDR3 DNA: TGTGCCAGCACCACAGGGCGCAACACCGGGGAGCTGTTTTTT. The chain recombines TRBV7-9 with TRBJ2-2, with D maybe TRBD1 (6 bases). The length of the CDR3 is 14 residues. Germline V gene lookup returns CDR1 SEHNR and CDR2 FQNEAQ (reference sequence). Trimming took off 7 bases at V and 2 bases at J, with 11 bases between the two ends.

CDR3 sequence: CASSGGASRGALFF. The CDR3 DNA follows: TGTGCCAGCAGCGGTGGGGCTAGCCGGGGTGCGCTGTTTTTT. V gene TRBV11-2 combines with J gene TRBJ2-2; D possibly matches TRBD1 or TRBD2 (5 bases each). CDR1 SGHAT and CDR2 FQNNGV come from the germline V gene. V was shortened by 5 bases and J by 13 bases, with 20 bases between the two germline ends. This CDR3 region has 14 residues.

The rearrangement links TRBV5-5 to TRBJ1-2; possibly TRBD1 for D (5 bases). The germline V and J ends were trimmed by 6 bases and 9 bases, with 21 bases remaining between them. Germline CDR1 reads SGHKS; CDR2 reads YYEKEE (reference sequence). CDR3 length equals 14 residues. CDR3 DNA: TGTGCCAGCACCCCCTGGGGGGGAACTGGTCGCTACACCTTC. It codes for CASTPWGGTGRYTF.

CDR3 bases: TGTGCCACCAGTAAGACCCCCCGGGGCAATCAGCCCCAGCATTTT. Protein: CATSKTPRGNQPQHF. This chain links TRBV15 with TRBJ1-5; no clear D. CDR3 length: 15 amino acids. The germline V gene has CDR1 LNHNV and CDR2 YYDKDF (reference sequence). Between the trimmed V and J ends, which lost 6 bases and 2 bases, there was a span of 14 bases.

DNA of the CDR3: TGTGCCAGCAGCCAGGGTCCCTATAATTCACCCCTCCACTTT. Its translation: CASSQGPYNSPLHF. The chain couples TRBV6-5 to TRBJ1-6, with D possibly matching TRBD1 (5 bases). This CDR3 region has 14 residues. Germline CDR1 is MNHEY and CDR2 is SVGAGI. Trimming took off 6 bases at V and 2 bases at J, with 8 bases between the two ends.

The chain uses TRBV5-5 and TRBJ2-3, with D possibly being TRBD1 or TRBD2 (5 bases each). V lost 3 bases and J lost 5, with 16 bases in between. CDR1 and CDR2 (germline): SGHKS, YYEKEE (reference sequence). The length of the CDR3 is 15 residues. DNA for the CDR3: TGTGCCAGCAGCTCGCTTGGGGGTCCAAGAGATACGCAGTATTTT. It specifies CASSSLGGPRDTQYF.

V gene TRBV6-5 combines with J gene TRBJ1-2; 9 bases line up with TRBD1. V shed 5 bases and J 8 bases; nucleotides not matched to a gene: 9. Per the germline V gene, CDR1 is MNHEY and CDR2 is SVGAGI. The CDR3 is made up of 14 amino acids. CDR3 DNA sequence: TGTGCCAGCAGTCTAAACAGGGACAGGGAGGGCTACACCTTC. This encodes CASSLNRDREGYTF.

This clone showed up just a few times. The V call is TRBV12-3 or TRBV12-4, the J call TRBJ2-5; no firm D call. V shed 3 bases and J shed 4 bases, with 6 bases lying between them. The CDR3 extends over 12 amino acids. CDR3 nucleotides: TGTGCCAGCAGTTTTCACGCAGAGACCCAGTACTTC. It is translated as CASSFHAETQYF.

The chain uses TRBV27 and TRBJ2-7; 8 positions match TRBD2. This CDR3 contains 14 residues. Germline V gives CDR1 MNHEY, CDR2 SMNVEV (reference sequence). V shed 5 bases, J shed 1 base, and the junction held 4 bases outside the gene matches. CDR3 loop: CASSAREGSYEQYF. The CDR3 coding sequence is TGTGCCAGCAGTGCTCGGGAGGGATCCTACGAGCAGTACTTC.

The V gene is TRBV5-1, the J gene TRBJ1-2; 9 bases line up with TRBD1. Germline trimming cut 4 bases from V and 3 bases from J; bases unmatched to any gene: 4. The germline V gene encodes CDR1 SGHRS and CDR2 YFSETQ. This CDR3 spans 14 amino acids. The CDR3, as DNA: TGCGCCAGCAGCCGGACAGGGGTTGACTATGGCTACACCTTC. This codes for CASSRTGVDYGYTF.

The chain links TRBV11-2 to TRBJ1-2; possibly TRBD1 for D (6 bases). Germline V gene data show CDR1 as SGHAT and CDR2 as FQNNGV. CDR3 size: 14 residues. Trimming shortened V by 1 base and J by 7 bases, and 13 bases separated the two germline ends. CDR3 coding DNA: TGTGCCAGCAGCTTAGGGGGGCAGCATGTTGGCTACACCTTC. This translates into CASSLGGQHVGYTF.

V usage is TRBV6-1 and J usage is TRBJ1-6; D uncertain. V lost 1 base, J lost 11 bases, and 15 bases lay in between. Germline assignment: CDR1 MNHNS and CDR2 SASEGT. The CDR3 length is 15 residues. DNA of the CDR3: TGTGCCAGCAGTGAAGAGTCAGCTCCGCGGACACCCCTCCACTTT. As protein: CASSEESAPRTPLHF.

The DNA of the CDR3 is TGTGCCAGCAGCCCAACCCAAAGTGGCTGGAAGGGCTACACCTTC. Its protein product is CASSPTQSGWKGYTF. The chain couples TRBV5-6 to TRBJ1-2, with D unclear. The germline CDR1 and CDR2 sequences are SGHDT and YYEEEE. CDR3 length: 15 amino acids. V was clipped by 4 bases and J by 8 bases, with 21 bases between them.

The chain uses TRBV7-9 and TRBJ2-3, with 10 bases identical to TRBD2. The trim removed 0 bases at V and 5 bases at J, leaving 5 bases unmatched. Germline-derived CDR1 and CDR2 are SEHNR and FQNEAQ (reference sequence). The CDR3 sequence is 16 residues long. The CDR3, as DNA: TGTGCCAGCAGCTTAGCGGTAGCGGGGGGAAGAGATACGCAGTATTTT. Its translation is CASSLAVAGGRDTQYF.

The V and J genes are TRBV19 and TRBJ2-1; TRBD1 aligns across 7 bases. CDR3 size: 13 residues. The trim removed 7 bases at V and 4 bases at J, leaving 4 bases unmatched. CDR1 and CDR2 from the germline V gene are LNHDA and SQIVND (reference sequence). In DNA, the CDR3 is TGTGCCAGTACCCCGGGACAGTACAATGAGCAGTTCTTC. Translated, it gives CASTPGQYNEQFF. The whole variable domain, remainder taken from reference TRBV19 and TRBJ2-1, is DGGITQSPKYLFRKEGQNVTLSCEQNLNHDAMYWYRQDPGQGLRLIYYSQIVNDFQKGDIAEGYSVSREKKESFPLTVTSAQKNPTAFYLCASTPGQYNEQFFGPGTRLTVL.

The chain's CDR3 is CASSLLGRGNTQYF. CDR3 bases: TGTGCCAGCAGCTTACTGGGACGAGGCAATACGCAGTATTTT. The genes are TRBV7-2 and TRBJ2-3, with D perhaps given as TRBD1 or TRBD2 (5 bases each). CDR1 SGHTA and CDR2 FQGNSA come from the germline V gene. V was pared by 2 bases and J by 7 bases, with 13 bases between. The CDR3 loop spans 14 amino acids. The full variable domain, in which reference TRBV7-2 and TRBJ2-3 provide the parts outside the CDR3, is GAGVSQSPSNKVTEKGKDVELRCDPISGHTALYWYRQSLGQGLEFLIYFQGNSAPDKSGLPSDRFSAERTGGSVSTLTIQRTQQEDSAVYLCASSLLGRGNTQYFGPGTRLTVL.

This clone has a handful of counts. V gene TRBV6-2 or TRBV6-3 combines with J gene TRBJ1-6, with TRBD1 matching 8 bases. V lost 6 bases to trimming and J lost 7 bases; unmatched junction nucleotides: 5. CDR3 length: 14 residues. In germline, CDR1 is MNHEY, CDR2 SVGEGT. CDR3 region: CASSQGAENSPLHF. In DNA form, the CDR3 reads TGTGCCAGCAGCCAGGGGGCGGAAAATTCACCCCTCCACTTT.